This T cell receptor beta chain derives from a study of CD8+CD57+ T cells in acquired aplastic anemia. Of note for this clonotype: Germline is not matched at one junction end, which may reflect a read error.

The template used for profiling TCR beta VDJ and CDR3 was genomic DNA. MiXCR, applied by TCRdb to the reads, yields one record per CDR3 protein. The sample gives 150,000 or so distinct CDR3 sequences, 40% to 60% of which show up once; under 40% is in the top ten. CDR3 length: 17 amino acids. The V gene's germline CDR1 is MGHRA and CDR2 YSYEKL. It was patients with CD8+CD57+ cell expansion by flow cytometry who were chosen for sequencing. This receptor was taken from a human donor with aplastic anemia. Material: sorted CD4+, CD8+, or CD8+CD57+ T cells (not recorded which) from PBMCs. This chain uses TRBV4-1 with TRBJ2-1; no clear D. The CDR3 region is CASSQDWDSWMRYEQCF. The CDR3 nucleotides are TGCGCCAGCAGCCAAGATTGGGATAGCTGGATGAGGTACGAGCAGTGCTTC.